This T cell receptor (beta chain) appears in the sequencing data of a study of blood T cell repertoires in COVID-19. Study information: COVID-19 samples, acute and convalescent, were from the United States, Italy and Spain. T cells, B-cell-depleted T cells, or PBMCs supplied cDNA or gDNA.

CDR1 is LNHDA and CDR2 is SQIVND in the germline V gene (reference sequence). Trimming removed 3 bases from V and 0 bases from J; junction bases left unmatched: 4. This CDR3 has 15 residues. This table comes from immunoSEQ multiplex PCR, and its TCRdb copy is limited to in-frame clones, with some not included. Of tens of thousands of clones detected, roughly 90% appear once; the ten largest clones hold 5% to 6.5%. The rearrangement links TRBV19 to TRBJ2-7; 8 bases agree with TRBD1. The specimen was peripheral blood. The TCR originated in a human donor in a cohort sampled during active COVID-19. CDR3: CASSIGQGSSYEQYF. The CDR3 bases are TGTGCCAGTAGTATTGGACAGGGATCCTCCTACGAGCAGTACTTC.